The TCR beta chain described here comes from a study of blood T cell repertoires in COVID-19 (TCRdb year 2020). At the level of the whole study: Samples from collaborators originated in the United States, Italy and Spain and spanned both the acute and convalescent phases of COVID-19. The prospective study material was composed of cDNA or gDNA derived from T cells, B-cell-depleted T cells, or PBMCs. Deeply sampled blood TCRbeta repertoires from subjects exposed to, actively infected with, or recovered from COVID-19 were included in the dataset. The repertoires were released in a freely available public database meant as a resource for research on the immune response to SARS-CoV-2. Samples came from the ongoing ImmuneRACE study (first 160 participants) plus 1,254 subjects from 6 global collaborators. Sample metadata almost always included a de-identified subject ID, COVID-19 status, age in years and sex. HLA class I and class II types, where available, came from metadata supplied by the sample provider rather than from assay-based typing. Summary of the overall study and its limitations: The quantity of clinical and demographic metadata differed by source and by participant and was supplied without curation.

On this clone itself: Its antigen is currently not known. No base quality values were provided; no much bigger clone lies one nucleotide off.

Relative to germline, V is 5 bases shorter and J is 8 bases shorter, with 26 bases between their ends. The CDR3, from cysteine to phenylalanine, totals 17 residues. CDR3 DNA is the only sequence kept; it has 51 bases, read in frame from the first base. The germline V gene supplies CDR1 SGHVS and CDR2 FQNEAQ. In Seattle, one collaborating source enrolled patients while the infection was active and tracked those patients longitudinally over the course of disease. Collaborating institutions collected whole blood in K2EDTA tubes following their own protocols. Collaborator samples were shipped for TCRbeta analysis as frozen whole blood, isolated PBMCs, or DNA extracted from either sample type. TCRbeta CDR3 regions were amplified from genomic DNA by means of the immunoSEQ Assay, a bias-controlled multiplex PCR. Per the original workflow: Within the assay, amplification of reference gene primers was used to estimate how many nucleated cells each sample contained. To quantify the absolute abundance of each unique TCRbeta CDR3 rearrangement, sequence reads were collapsed and filtered. For each sample, productive Simpson clonality was calculated as the square root of Simpson's diversity index across productive rearrangements. Imported from immuneACCESS, the table was reduced by TCRdb to in-frame sequences with V and J called. These copies leave out some clones; in studies compared against another copy, an unresolved V gene accounts for under half, and the cause of the remainder is not known. V and J calls and clone size are as listed in that table; D and trimming were resolved from the DNA. This sample is represented by over 100,000 clones; around 90% of them were singletons. Jointly, the top ten make up around 5.3% of the sample.

The source is a woman aged 45-65 years with COVID-19, enrolled during active disease. Sequencing was performed on peripheral blood. Rearrangement joined TRBV7-8 to TRBJ2-3, with a weak D call of TRBD2 (6 bases match). The DNA is as follows: TGTGCCAGCAGCCTAACCAGGGTAGCTGGTCAGGGAGGTACGCAGTATTTT. Its coded protein is CASSLTRVAGQGGTQYF.